This TCR beta chain was sequenced for a study of blood T cells in healthy people across ages. General study points: Age showed a roughly linear inverse relationship with TCR beta diversity per million T cells.

Germline CDR1 reads LNHNV; CDR2 reads YYDKDF (reference sequence). V was pared by 5 bases and J by 3 bases, with 11 bases between. This CDR3 has 13 residues. A note on this clonotype: What it binds is not known.

Then a second PCR, running about 6 to 12 cycles, was carried out with a sample-barcoded 5' primer and a J-beta primer mix. With 12 random nucleotides, a template-switch adaptor tagged each individual cDNA molecule. TCRdb analysed the 5' RACE reads with MiXCR anew, one entry per CDR3 protein. There are 1.5 million to 2 million distinct CDR3 sequences in the sample; 35% to 50% occur only once, and around 23% lies in the top ten. The chain carries TRBV15 and TRBJ2-7, with a possible D match to TRBD1 (5 bases). The sequenced sample consisted of blood. The TCR sequence derives from a human donor in good health. The DNA of the CDR3 is TGTGCCACCAGCCTCAGTAGGGGCTACGAGCAGTACTTC. Translated, it gives CATSLSRGYEQYF. The whole variable domain, remainder taken from reference TRBV15 and TRBJ2-7, is DAMVIQNPRYQVTQFGKPVTLSCSQTLNHNVMYWYQQKSSQAPKLLFHYYDKDFNNEADTPDNFQSRRPNTSFCFLDIRSPGLGDTAMYLCATSLSRGYEQYFGPGTRLTVT.